This T cell receptor beta chain originates from a study of memory CD4+ T cells and cytomegalovirus serostatus. Study information: This sample comes from healthy Belgian adults, about 10 CMV seropositive, approximately 25 seronegative.

The sort gate was single viable CD3+CD4+CD8-CD45RO+ cells for memory CD4+ T cells. Donors' CMV status reflects serum IgG against pp150, pp28, p38, p52. Positive selection with CD4 microbeads enriched total CD4+ T cells. This clone appeared once. Its antigen remains unknown. Broader study findings: CD4+ memory repertoires contained about two fifths of the roughly 150 reported CMV TCRbeta sequences.

Germline CDR1 is SGDLS and CDR2 is YYNGEE. V gave up 4 bases and J gave up 1 base; unmatched junction bases: 3. This CDR3 comprises 16 residues. The table came from immunoSEQ multiplex PCR; TCRdb's copy has only in-frame clones and leaves some out. The table includes 35,000 to 45,000 clones, roughly 85% detected once. The V gene is TRBV9, the J gene TRBJ1-4; 11 bases are shared with TRBD1. Input material: memory CD4+ T cells from blood. The sequence was collected from an adult in good health and CMV-seropositive. CDR3 DNA: TGTGCCAGCAGCATGGACAGGGGGCTAACTAATGAAAAACTGTTTTTT. It encodes CASSMDRGLTNEKLFF. Supplemented by reference TRBV9 and TRBJ1-4, the full variable domain reads DSGVTQTPKHLITATGQRVTLRCSPRSGDLSVYWYQQSLDQGLQFLIQYYNGEERAKGNILERFSAQQFPDLHSELNLSSLELGDSALYFCASSMDRGLTNEKLFFGSGTQLSVL.